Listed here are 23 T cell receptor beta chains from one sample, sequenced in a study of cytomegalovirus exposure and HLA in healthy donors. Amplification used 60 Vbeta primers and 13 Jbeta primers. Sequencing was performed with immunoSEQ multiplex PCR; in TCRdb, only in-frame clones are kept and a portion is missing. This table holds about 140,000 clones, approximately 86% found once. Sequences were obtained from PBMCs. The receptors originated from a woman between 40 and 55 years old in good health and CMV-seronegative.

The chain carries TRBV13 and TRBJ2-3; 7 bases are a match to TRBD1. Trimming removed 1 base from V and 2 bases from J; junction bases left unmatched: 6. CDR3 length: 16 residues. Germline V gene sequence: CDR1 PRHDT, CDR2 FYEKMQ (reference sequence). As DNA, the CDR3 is TGTGCCAGCAGCTTAGAAGGGGGCGTTCTCACAGATACGCAGTATTTT. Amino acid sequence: CASSLEGGVLTDTQYF.

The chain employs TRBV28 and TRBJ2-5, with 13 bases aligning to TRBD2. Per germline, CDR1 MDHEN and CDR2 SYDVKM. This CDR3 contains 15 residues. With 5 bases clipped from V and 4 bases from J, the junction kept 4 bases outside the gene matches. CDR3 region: CASSRLAGGPETQYF. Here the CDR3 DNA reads TGTGCCAGCAGTAGACTAGCGGGAGGCCCAGAGACCCAGTACTTC.

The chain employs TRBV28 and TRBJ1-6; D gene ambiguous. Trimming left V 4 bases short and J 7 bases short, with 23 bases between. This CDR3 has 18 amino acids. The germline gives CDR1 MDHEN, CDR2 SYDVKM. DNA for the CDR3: TGTGCCAGCAGTTCCCCCTATGGGGAGAATTTTTACAATTCACCCCTCCACTTT. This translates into CASSSPYGENFYNSPLHF. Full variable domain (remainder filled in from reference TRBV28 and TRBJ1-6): DVKVTQSSRYLVKRTGEKVFLECVQDMDHENMFWYRQDPGLGLRLIYFSYDVKMKEKGDIPEGYSVSREKKERFSLILESASTNQTSMYLCASSSPYGENFYNSPLHFGNGTRLTVT.

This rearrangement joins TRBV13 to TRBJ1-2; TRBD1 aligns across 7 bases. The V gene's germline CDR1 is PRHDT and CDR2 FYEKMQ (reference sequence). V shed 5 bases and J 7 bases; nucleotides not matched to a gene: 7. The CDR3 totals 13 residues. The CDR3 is CASSPQGFGGYTF. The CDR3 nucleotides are TGTGCCAGCAGCCCACAGGGGTTCGGTGGCTACACCTTC.

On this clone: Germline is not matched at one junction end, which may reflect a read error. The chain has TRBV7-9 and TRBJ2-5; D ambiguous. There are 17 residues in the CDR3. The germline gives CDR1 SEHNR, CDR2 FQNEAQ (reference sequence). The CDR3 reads CSSSPSRAIGYQETQYF. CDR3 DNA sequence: TGTTCCAGCAGCCCCTCAAGAGCTATCGGGTACCAAGAGACCCAGTACTTC.

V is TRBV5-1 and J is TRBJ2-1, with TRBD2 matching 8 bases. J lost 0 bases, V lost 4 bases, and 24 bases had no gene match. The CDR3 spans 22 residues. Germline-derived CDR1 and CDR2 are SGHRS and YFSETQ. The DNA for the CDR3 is TGCGCCAGCAGCACCCCGGACACTGTCCGAGCGGGAGTTTCTAGCTCCTACAATGAGCAGTTCTTC. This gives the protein CASSTPDTVRAGVSSSYNEQFF.

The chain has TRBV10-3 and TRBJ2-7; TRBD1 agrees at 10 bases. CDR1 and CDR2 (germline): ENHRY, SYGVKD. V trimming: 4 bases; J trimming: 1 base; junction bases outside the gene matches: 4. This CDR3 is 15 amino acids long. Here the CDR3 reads CAISGQGAISYEQYF. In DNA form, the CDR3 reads TGTGCCATCAGTGGACAGGGGGCCATTTCCTACGAGCAGTACTTC.

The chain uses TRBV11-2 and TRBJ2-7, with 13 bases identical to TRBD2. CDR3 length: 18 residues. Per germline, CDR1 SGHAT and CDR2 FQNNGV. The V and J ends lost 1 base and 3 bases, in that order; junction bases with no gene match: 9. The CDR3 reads CASSLGLAGGQTFYEQYF. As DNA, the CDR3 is TGTGCCAGCAGCTTAGGACTAGCGGGAGGTCAAACGTTCTACGAGCAGTACTTC.

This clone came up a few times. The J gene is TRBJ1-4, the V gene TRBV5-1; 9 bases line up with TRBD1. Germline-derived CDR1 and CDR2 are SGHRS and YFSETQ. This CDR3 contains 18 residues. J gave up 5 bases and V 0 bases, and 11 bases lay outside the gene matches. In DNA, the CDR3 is TGCGCCAGCAGCTTGGTTTTGGACAGGGGCCGTTCAAATGAAAAACTGTTTTTT. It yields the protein CASSLVLDRGRSNEKLFF. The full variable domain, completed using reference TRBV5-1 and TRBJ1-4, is KAGVTQTPRYLIKTRGQQVTLSCSPISGHRSVSWYQQTPGQGLQFLFEYFSETQRNKGNFPGRFSGRQFSNSRSEMNVSTLELGDSALYLCASSLVLDRGRSNEKLFFGSGTQLSVL.

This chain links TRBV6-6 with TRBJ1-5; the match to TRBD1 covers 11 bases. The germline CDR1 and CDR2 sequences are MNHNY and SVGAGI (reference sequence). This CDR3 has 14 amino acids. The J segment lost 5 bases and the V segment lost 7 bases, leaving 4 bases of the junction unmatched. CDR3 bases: TGTGCCAGCACTGGGACAGGGGGGGATCAGCCCCAGCATTTT. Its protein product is CASTGTGGDQPQHF.

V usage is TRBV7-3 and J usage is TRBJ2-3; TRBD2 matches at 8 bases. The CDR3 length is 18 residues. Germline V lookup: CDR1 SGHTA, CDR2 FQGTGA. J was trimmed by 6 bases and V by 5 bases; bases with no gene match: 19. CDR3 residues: CASSPLPAPAGGSDTQYF. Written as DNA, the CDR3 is TGTGCCAGCAGCCCACTCCCAGCCCCGGCGGGAGGTTCGGATACGCAGTATTTT.

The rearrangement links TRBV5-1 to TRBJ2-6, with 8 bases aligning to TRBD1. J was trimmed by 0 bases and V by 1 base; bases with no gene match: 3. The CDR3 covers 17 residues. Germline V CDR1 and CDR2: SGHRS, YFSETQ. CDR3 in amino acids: CASSLFGQGSGANVLTF. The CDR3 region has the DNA TGCGCCAGCAGCTTGTTTGGACAGGGCTCTGGGGCCAACGTCCTGACTTTC.

The CDR3: CASSLTSRDTSYEQYF. CDR3 sequence (DNA): TGTGCCAGCAGTTTGACGTCCCGGGACACCTCCTACGAGCAGTACTTC. V is TRBV27 and J is TRBJ2-5; a possible D gene is TRBD1 (6 bases). Gene TRBJ2-7 matches the end of the DNA better, so the J call may be wrong. The CDR3 has 16 residues. The germline CDR1 and CDR2 sequences are MNHEY and SMNVEV (reference sequence).

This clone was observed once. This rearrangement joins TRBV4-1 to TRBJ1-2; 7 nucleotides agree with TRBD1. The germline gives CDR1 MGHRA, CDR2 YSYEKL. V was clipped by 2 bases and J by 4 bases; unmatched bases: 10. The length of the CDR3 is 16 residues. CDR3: CASSQPYRGNSYGYTF. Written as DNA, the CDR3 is TGCGCCAGCAGCCAACCATACAGGGGCAATTCCTATGGCTACACCTTC.

DNA of the CDR3: TGTGCCAGCAGCTTACCATCAAAGACCCAGTACTTC. Translated, it gives CASSLPSKTQYF. The rearrangement uses TRBV7-9 and TRBJ2-5; no firm D call. The length of the CDR3 is 12 residues. V shed 2 bases and J shed 6 bases, with 7 bases lying between them. From germline, CDR1 is SEHNR and CDR2 FQNEAQ (reference sequence).

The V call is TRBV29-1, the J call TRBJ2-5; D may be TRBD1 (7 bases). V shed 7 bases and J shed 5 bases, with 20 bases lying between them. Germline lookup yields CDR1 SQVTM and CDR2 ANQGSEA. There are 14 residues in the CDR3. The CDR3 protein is CSGWDGGTEETQYF. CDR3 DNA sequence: TGCAGCGGCTGGGATGGGGGGACAGAGGAGACCCAGTACTTC.

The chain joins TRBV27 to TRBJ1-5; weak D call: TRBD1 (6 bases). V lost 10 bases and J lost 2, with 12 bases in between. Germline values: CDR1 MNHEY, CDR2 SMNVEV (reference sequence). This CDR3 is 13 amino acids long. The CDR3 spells CANPGVGNQPQHF. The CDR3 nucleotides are TGTGCCAACCCAGGGGTTGGCAATCAGCCCCAGCATTTT.

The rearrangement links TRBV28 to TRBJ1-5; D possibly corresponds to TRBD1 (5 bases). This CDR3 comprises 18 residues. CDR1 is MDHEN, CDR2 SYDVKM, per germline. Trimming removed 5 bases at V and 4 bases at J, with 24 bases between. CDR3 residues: CASSLPTGPFSINQPQHF. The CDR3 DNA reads TGTGCCAGCAGTCTCCCAACAGGCCCCTTTTCAATTAATCAGCCCCAGCATTTT.

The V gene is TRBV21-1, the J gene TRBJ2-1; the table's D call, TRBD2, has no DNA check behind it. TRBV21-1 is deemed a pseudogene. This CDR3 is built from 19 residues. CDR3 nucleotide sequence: TGTGCCAGCAGCAACGGGGAATCAAATGAAGGAGGATCCTACAATGAGCAGTTCTTC. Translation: CASSNGESNEGGSYNEQFF.

CDR3 DNA sequence: TGTGCCAGCAGCCAAGATCTTTCGGGACTTAACTACGAGCAGTACTTC. Residues: CASSQDLSGLNYEQYF. J is TRBJ2-7 and V is TRBV4-2; D possibly corresponds to TRBD2 (6 bases). Germline CDR1 and CDR2: LGHNA and YNFKEQ. Trimming took 0 bases from V and 3 from J, leaving 15 bases between them. This CDR3 contains 16 residues.

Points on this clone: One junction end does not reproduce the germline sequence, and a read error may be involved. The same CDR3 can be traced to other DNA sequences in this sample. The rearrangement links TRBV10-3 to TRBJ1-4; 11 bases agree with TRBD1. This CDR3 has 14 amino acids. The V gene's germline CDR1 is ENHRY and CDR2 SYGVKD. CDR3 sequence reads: CAISKGQGEEELFF. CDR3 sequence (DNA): TGTGCTATCAGTAAGGGACAGGGGGAGGAAGAACTGTTTTTT.

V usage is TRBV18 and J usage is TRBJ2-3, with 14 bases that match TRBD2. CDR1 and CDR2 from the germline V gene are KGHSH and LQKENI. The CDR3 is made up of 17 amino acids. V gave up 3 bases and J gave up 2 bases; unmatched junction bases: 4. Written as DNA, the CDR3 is TGTGCCAGCTCACCGGGACTAGCGGGAGACTACACAGATACGCAGTATTTT. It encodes CASSPGLAGDYTDTQYF. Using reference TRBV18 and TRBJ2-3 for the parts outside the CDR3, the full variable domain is NAGVMQNPRHLVRRRGQEARLRCSPMKGHSHVYWYRQLPEEGLKFMVYLQKENIIDESGMPKERFSAEFPKEGPSILRIQQVVRGDSAAYFCASSPGLAGDYTDTQYFGPGTRLTVL.

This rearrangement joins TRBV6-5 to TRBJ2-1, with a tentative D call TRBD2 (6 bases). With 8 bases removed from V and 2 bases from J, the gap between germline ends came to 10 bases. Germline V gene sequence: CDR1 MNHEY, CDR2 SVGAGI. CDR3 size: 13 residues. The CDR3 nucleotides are TGTGCCAGCGGCGGGATAACCTACAATGAGCAGTTCTTC. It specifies CASGGITYNEQFF.